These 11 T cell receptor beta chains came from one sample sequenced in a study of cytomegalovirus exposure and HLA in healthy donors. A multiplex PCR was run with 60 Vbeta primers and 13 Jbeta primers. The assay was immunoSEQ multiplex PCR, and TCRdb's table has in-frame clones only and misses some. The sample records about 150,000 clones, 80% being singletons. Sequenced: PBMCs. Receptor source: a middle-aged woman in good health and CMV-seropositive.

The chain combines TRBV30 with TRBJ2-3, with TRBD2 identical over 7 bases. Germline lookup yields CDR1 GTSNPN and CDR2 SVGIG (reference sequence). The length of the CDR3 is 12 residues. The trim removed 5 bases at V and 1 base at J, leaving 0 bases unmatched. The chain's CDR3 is CAWAGGTDTQYF. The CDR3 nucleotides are TGTGCCTGGGCGGGGGGCACAGATACGCAGTATTTT.

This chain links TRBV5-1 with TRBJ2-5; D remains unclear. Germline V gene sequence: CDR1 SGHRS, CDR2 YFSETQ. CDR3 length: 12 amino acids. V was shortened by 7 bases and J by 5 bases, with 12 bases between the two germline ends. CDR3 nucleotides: TGCGCCAGCTCCCTGGCCATGGAGACCCAGTACTTC. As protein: CASSLAMETQYF. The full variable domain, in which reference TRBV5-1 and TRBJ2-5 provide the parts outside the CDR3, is KAGVTQTPRYLIKTRGQQVTLSCSPISGHRSVSWYQQTPGQGLQFLFEYFSETQRNKGNFPGRFSGRQFSNSRSEMNVSTLELGDSALYLCASSLAMETQYFGPGTRLLVL.

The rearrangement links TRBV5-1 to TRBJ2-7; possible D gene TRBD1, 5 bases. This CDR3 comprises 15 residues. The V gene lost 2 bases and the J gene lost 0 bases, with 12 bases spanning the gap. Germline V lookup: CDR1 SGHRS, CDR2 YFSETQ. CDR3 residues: CASSFTGTSSYEQYF. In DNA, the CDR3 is TGCGCCAGCAGCTTCACAGGCACCAGCTCCTACGAGCAGTACTTC.

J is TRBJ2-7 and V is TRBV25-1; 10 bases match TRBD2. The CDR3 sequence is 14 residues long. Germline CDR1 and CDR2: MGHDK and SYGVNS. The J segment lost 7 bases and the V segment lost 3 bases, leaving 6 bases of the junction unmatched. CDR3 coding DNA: TGTGCCAGCAGTGACGGAGCGGGAGGGCAAGAGCAGTACTTC. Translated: CASSDGAGGQEQYF.

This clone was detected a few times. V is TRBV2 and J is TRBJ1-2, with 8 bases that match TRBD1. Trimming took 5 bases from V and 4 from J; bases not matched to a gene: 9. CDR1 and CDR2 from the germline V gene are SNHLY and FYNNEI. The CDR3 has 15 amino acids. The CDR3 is CASSPRQGSLYGYTF. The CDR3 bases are TGTGCCAGCAGTCCCCGACAGGGGAGTCTCTATGGCTACACCTTC.

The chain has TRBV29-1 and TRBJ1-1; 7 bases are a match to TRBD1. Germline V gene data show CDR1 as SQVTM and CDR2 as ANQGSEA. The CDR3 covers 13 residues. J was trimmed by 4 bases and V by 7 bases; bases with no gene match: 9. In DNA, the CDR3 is TGCAGCGCCCTGACAGGGAAGAGCACTGAAGCTTTCTTT. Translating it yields CSALTGKSTEAFF. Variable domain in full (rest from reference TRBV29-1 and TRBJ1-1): SAVISQKPSRDICQRGTSLTIQCQVDSQVTMMFWYRQQPGQSLTLIATANQGSEATYESGFVIDKFPISRPNLTFSTLTVSNMSPEDSSIYLCSALTGKSTEAFFGQGTRLTVV.

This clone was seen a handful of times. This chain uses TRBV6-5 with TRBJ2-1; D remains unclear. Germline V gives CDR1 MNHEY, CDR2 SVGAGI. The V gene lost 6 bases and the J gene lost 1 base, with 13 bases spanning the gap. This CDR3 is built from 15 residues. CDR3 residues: CASSRTTGSYNEQFF. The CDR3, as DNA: TGTGCCAGCAGCCGTACAACGGGTTCCTACAATGAGCAGTTCTTC.

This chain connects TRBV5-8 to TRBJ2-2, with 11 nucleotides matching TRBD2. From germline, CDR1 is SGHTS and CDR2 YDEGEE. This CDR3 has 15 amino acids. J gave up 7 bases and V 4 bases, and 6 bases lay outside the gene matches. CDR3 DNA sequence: TGTGCCAGCAGCCTCGGGACTAGCGGCCACGGGGAGCTGTTTTTT. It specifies CASSLGTSGHGELFF.

The CDR3 sequence is CASSWGLGVLDTQYF. The CDR3 region has the DNA TGTGCCAGTTCCTGGGGGCTAGGGGTTTTAGATACGCAGTATTTT. This sequence joins TRBV6-1 and TRBJ2-3, with a possible D match to TRBD1 (6 bases). This CDR3 has 15 amino acids. The germline V gene has CDR1 MNHNS and CDR2 SASEGT. The germline V and J ends were trimmed by 9 bases and 5 bases, with 21 bases remaining between them.

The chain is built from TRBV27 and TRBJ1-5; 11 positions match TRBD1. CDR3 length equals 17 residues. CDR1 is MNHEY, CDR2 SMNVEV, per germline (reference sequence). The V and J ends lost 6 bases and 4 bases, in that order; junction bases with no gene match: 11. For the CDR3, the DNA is TGTGCCAGCAGCAAAAGGGGGACAGGGGGAAGAAATCAGCCCCAGCATTTT. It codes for CASSKRGTGGRNQPQHF.

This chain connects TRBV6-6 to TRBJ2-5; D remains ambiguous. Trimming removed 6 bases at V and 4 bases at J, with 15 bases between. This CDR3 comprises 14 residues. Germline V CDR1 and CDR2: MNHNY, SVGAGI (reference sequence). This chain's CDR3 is CASRVTLGGETQYF. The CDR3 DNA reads TGTGCCAGCAGAGTTACCCTCGGTGGAGAGACCCAGTACTTC.